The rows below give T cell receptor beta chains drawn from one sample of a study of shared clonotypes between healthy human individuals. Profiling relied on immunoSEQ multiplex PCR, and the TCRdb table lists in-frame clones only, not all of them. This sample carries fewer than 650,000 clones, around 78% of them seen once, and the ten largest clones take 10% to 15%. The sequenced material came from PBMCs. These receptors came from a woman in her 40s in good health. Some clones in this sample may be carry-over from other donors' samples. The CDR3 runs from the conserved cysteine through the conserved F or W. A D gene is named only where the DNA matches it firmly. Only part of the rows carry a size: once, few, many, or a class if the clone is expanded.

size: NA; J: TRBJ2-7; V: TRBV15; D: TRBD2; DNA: TGTGCCACCAGACGGGGCGGGAGTTCCACCCTCTTC; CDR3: CATRRGGSSTLF
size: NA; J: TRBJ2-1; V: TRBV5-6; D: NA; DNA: TGTGCCAGCAGTGCCATCAGCAATGAGCAGTTCTTC; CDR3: CASSAISNEQFF
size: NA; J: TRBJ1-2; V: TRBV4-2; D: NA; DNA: TGTGCCAGCAGCCAAGATAGCACTAACTATGGCTACACCTTC; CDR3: CASSQDSTNYGYTF
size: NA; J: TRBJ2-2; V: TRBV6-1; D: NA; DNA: TGTGCCAGCAGTGACCTGGTGCTCCGAAGAGGCGCCGGGGAGCTGTTTTTT; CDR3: CASSDLVLRRGAGELFF
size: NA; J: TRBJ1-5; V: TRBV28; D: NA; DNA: TGTGCCAGCAGTTGGGGGACAAAACTCAATCAGCCCCAGCATTTT; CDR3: CASSWGTKLNQPQHF
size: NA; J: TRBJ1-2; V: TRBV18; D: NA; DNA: TGTGCCAGCTCACCACCGGCGGATTACTATGGCTACACCTTC; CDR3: CASSPPADYYGYTF
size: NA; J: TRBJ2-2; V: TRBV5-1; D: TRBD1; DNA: TGCGCCAGCAGCTTGGGACAGGGGCCGACGGGATTCGGGGAGCTGTTTTTT; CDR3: CASSLGQGPTGFGELFF
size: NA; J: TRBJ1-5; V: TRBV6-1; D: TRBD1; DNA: TGTGCCAGCACCCCGGGGACAGGGGTGCAGCCCCAGCATTTT; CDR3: CASTPGTGVQPQHF
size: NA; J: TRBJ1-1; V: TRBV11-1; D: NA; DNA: TGTGCCAGCAACCCGTTCCCCGCAAGGGGGGACACTGAAGCTTTCTTT; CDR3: CASNPFPARGDTEAFF
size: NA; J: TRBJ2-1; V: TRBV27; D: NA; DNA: TGTGCCAGCAACCATAGCCCAGACTCCTACAATGAGCAGTTCTTC; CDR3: CASNHSPDSYNEQFF
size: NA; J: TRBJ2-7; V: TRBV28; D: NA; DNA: TGTGCCAGCAGTTGGGCCGGTTACGAGCAGTACTTC; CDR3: CASSWAGYEQYF
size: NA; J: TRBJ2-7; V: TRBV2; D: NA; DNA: TGTGCCAGCAGTGTTCAGGGCCGGTTATCCGAGCAGTGCTTC; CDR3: CASSVQGRLSEQCF
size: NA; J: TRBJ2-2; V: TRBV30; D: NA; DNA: TGTGCCTACTCGGGACCGTACACCGGGGAGCTGTTTTTT; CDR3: CAYSGPYTGELFF
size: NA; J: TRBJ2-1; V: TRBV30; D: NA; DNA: TGTGCCTGGAGTTTCACCGACAATGAGCAGTTCTTC; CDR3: CAWSFTDNEQFF
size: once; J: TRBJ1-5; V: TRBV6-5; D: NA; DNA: TGTGCCAGCAGCCGGGGACGGTCAGGCAATCAGCCCCAGCATTTT; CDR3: CASSRGRSGNQPQHF
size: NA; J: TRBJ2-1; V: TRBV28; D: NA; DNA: TGTGCCAGCAGTTCCACCACGGGACTTCCCTACAATGAGCAGTTCTTC; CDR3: CASSSTTGLPYNEQFF
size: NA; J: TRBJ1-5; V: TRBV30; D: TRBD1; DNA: TGTGCCTGGAGTAAAAGGGGACAGGGGAGGTGGCAGCCCCAGCATTTT; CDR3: CAWSKRGQGRWQPQHF
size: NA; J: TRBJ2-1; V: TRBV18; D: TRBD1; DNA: TGTGCCAGCTCCGGACAGGGGCTCAATGAGCAGTTCTTC; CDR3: CASSGQGLNEQFF
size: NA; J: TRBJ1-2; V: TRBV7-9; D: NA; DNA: TGTGCCAGCAGCTTAGCGACAGGCCAACCTAACTATGGCTACACCTTC; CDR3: CASSLATGQPNYGYTF
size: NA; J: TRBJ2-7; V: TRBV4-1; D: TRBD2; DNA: TGCGCCAGCAGCCAAGGGGCTAGCGGGACGTACGAGCAGTACTTC; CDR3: CASSQGASGTYEQYF
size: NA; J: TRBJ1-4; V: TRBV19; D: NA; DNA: TGTGCCAGTAGAGATGTTAGGAGGGGAGGTGAAAAACTGTTTTTT; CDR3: CASRDVRRGGEKLFF
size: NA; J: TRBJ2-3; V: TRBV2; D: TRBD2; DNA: TGTGCCAGCAGTGGAGCGGGGGGGGGCACAGATACGCAGTATTTT; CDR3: CASSGAGGGTDTQYF
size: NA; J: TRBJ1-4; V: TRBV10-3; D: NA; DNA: TGTGCCACTTCAGACCTTAATGAAAAACTGTTTTTT; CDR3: CATSDLNEKLFF
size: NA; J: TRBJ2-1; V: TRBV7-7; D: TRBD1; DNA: TGTGCCAGCAGCTGGGGACAGGGTACGGGTGAGCAGTTCTTC; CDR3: CASSWGQGTGEQFF
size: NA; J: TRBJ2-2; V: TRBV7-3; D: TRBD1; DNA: TGTGCCAGCAGCTCCCCGGACAGGGTCGCGAACACCGGGGAGCTGTTTTTT; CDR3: CASSSPDRVANTGELFF
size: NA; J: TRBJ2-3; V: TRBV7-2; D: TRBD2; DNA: TGTGCCAGCAGCTTAGATGGGGAGGGGAGACTCCGCACAGATACGCAGTATTTT; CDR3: CASSLDGEGRLRTDTQYF
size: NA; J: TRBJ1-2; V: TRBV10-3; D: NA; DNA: TGTGCCATCGGTGAGTCCCGCAGGGATGGCTACACCTTC; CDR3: CAIGESRRDGYTF
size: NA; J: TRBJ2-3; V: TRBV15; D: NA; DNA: TGTGCCACCAGCAGAGTTAGCGGTAGTGGCGCAGATACGCAGTATTTT; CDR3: CATSRVSGSGADTQYF
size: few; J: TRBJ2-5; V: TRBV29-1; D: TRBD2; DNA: TGCAGCGCTCGGACTAGCGGGAGTCTAGAGACCCAGTACTTC; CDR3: CSARTSGSLETQYF
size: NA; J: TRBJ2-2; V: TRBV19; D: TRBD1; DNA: TGTGCCAGTAGTAAGGTACAGGGGGACGGGGAGCTGTTTTTT; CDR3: CASSKVQGDGELFF
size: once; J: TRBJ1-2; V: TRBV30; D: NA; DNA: TGTGCCTGGACAGGCCCGGGGGGCTACACCTTC; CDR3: CAWTGPGGYTF
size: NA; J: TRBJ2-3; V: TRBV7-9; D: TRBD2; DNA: TGTGCCAGCAGCCCGGACCCGGGACTAGCGGCAAACACAGATACGCAGTATTTT; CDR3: CASSPDPGLAANTDTQYF
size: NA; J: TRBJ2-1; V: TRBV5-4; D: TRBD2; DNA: TGTGCCAGCAGCCCCTTACTAGCGGGAGTAGGTGAGCAGTTCTTC; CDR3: CASSPLLAGVGEQFF
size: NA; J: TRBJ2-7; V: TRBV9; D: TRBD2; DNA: TGTGCCAGCAGCGTAGAGCTAGCGGGAGATTCCTACGAGCAGTACTTC; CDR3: CASSVELAGDSYEQYF
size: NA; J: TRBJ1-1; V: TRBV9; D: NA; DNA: TGTGCCAGCAGCGTTGACCAGGGTTTCCCTGAAGCTTTCTTT; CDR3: CASSVDQGFPEAFF
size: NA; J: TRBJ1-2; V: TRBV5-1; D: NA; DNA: TGCGCCAGCAGCTTGGCGGCGACTAGCGGCTATACCTTC; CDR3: CASSLAATSGYTF
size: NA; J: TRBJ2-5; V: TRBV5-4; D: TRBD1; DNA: TGTGCCAGCAGCCCCCAGGTCCCCGGGACAGGGGCCCAAGAGACCCAGTACTTC; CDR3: CASSPQVPGTGAQETQYF
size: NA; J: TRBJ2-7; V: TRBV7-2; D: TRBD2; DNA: TGTGCCAGCAGCCCTCAGCGGGGTGACGAGCAGTACTTC; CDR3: CASSPQRGDEQYF
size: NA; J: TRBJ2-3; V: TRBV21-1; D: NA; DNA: TGTGCCAGCACCCCTCTAGCGGTGGGAGGGCCAAGGGATACGCAGTATTTT; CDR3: CASTPLAVGGPRDTQYF
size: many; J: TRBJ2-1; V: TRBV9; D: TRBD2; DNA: TGTGCCAGCAGCGTAGGACTAGCGGGAGTCAATGAGCAGTTCTTC; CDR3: CASSVGLAGVNEQFF
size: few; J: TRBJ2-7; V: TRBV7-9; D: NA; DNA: TGTGCCAGCAGCGCAGAGGACAGCCTGCACGAGTACTTC; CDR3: CASSAEDSLHEYF
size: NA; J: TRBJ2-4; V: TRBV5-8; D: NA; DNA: TGTGCCAGCAGCTTGGACAGTACTGTACACATTCAGTACTTC; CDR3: CASSLDSTVHIQYF
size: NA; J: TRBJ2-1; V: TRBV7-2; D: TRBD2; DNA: TGTGCCAGCAGCCGCGGGGGTTACAATGAGCAGTTCTTC; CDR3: CASSRGGYNEQFF
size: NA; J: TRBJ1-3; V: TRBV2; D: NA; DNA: TGTGCCAGCAGCCCCCCAGCCAGATCTGGAAACACCATATATTTT; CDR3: CASSPPARSGNTIYF
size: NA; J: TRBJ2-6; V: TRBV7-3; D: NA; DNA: TGTGCCAGCAGCTTAACGGGCGGGGTATTCCTCTCTGGGGCCAACGTCCTGACTTTC; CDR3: CASSLTGGVFLSGANVLTF
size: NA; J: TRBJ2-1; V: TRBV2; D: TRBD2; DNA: TGTGCCAGCAGAAGGACTAGCGGGAGTATGTATGAGCAGTTCTTC; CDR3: CASRRTSGSMYEQFF
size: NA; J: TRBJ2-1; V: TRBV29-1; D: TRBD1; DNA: TGCAGCGTTGTGGGGGCAGGGGGCTTCTCCTACAATGAGCAGTTCTTC; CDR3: CSVVGAGGFSYNEQFF
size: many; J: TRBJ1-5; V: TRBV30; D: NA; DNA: TGTGCCTGGAGCTATAGCAATCAGCCCCAGCATTTT; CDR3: CAWSYSNQPQHF
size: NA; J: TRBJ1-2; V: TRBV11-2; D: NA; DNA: TGTGCCAGCAGCTTAGCGGTCGTTCCGGCGAGGGGCTACACCTTC; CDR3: CASSLAVVPARGYTF
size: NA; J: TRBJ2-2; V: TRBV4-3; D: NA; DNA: TGCGCCAGCAGCCAAGAGACCAGTGCCGGGGAGCTGTTTTTT; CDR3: CASSQETSAGELFF